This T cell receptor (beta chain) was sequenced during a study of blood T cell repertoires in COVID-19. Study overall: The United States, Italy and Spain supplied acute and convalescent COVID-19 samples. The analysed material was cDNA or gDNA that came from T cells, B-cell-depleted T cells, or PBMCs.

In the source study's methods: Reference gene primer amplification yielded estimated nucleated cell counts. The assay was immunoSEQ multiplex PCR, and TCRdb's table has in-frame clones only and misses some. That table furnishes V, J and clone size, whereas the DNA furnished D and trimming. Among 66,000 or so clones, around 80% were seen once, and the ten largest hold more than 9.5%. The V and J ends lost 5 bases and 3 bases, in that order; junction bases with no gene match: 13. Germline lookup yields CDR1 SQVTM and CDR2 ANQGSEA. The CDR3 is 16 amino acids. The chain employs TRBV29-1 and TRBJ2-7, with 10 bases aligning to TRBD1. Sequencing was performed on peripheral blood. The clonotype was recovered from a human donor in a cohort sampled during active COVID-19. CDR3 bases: TGCAGCGTTAAAAACGAGCCGGGACAGGGGAACTACGAGCAGTACTTC. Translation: CSVKNEPGQGNYEQYF.